The 19 T cell receptor beta chains below come from one sample, sequenced in a study of cytomegalovirus exposure and HLA in healthy donors. Assay used: immunoSEQ multiplex PCR; TCRdb lists only in-frame clones, some missing. The sample lists about 64,000 clones, 85% to 95% seen once, with almost 6% in the top ten. Sequenced sample: PBMCs. These receptor sequences come from a woman between 18 and 30 years old in good health and CMV-seropositive.

The gene calls are TRBV4-3 and TRBJ2-5, with 7 bases matching TRBD1. The junction had 6 bases not matched to a gene; V was cut back by 0 bases and J by 5 bases. The CDR3 length is 15 residues. CDR1 is LGHNA and CDR2 is YSLEER in the germline V gene. The CDR3 region has the DNA TGCGCCAGCAGCCAAGATCGACAGGGCTTCGAGACCCAGTACTTC. Translating it yields CASSQDRQGFETQYF.

The chain employs TRBV9 and TRBJ1-3; 9 positions match TRBD1. Germline assignment: CDR1 SGDLS and CDR2 YYNGEE. The CDR3 loop spans 17 amino acids. Trimming at V came to 2 bases and at J to 2 bases, leaving 8 bases not matched to a gene. CDR3: CASSVGQGIPPGNTIYF. CDR3 nucleotide sequence: TGTGCCAGCAGCGTCGGACAGGGGATCCCCCCTGGAAACACCATATATTTT.

The chain has TRBV29-1 and TRBJ1-4; tentative D call: TRBD1 (6 bases). The CDR3 totals 13 residues. Germline CDR1 reads SQVTM; CDR2 reads ANQGSEA. V lost 5 bases to trimming and J lost 5 bases, with 12 bases between them. CDR3 sequence: CSVRDTPNEKLFF. Written as DNA, the CDR3 is TGCAGCGTTCGGGACACCCCGAATGAAAAACTGTTTTTT. Full variable domain (outside the CDR3, taken from reference TRBV29-1 and TRBJ1-4): SAVISQKPSRDICQRGTSLTIQCQVDSQVTMMFWYRQQPGQSLTLIATANQGSEATYESGFVIDKFPISRPNLTFSTLTVSNMSPEDSSIYLCSVRDTPNEKLFFGSGTQLSVL.

The chain employs TRBV28 and TRBJ1-2; 9 positions match TRBD1. CDR3 length equals 17 residues. V lost 2 bases, J lost 4 bases, and 11 bases stayed unmatched. Germline V gene data show CDR1 as MDHEN and CDR2 as SYDVKM. The CDR3 sequence is CASSLRRRDREPYGYTF. The CDR3 bases are TGTGCCAGCAGTTTACGGCGTAGGGACAGGGAACCCTATGGCTACACCTTC.

The chain recombines TRBV5-6 with TRBJ1-1; 11 bases fit TRBD1. V was clipped by 4 bases and J by 0 bases; unmatched bases: 5. This CDR3 contains 16 residues. Germline V gene sequence: CDR1 SGHDT, CDR2 YYEEEE. The CDR3 is CASSRDRGTMNTEAFF. Written as DNA, the CDR3 is TGTGCCAGCAGCCGGGACAGGGGGACCATGAACACTGAAGCTTTCTTT.

The chain combines TRBV11-2 with TRBJ2-7, with a possible D match to TRBD1 (5 bases). CDR1 is SGHAT, CDR2 FQNNGV, per germline. The V end was cut by 5 bases, the J end by 5 bases, with 19 bases between. The CDR3 totals 15 residues. CDR3 sequence: CASSEPARATHEQYF. The CDR3 DNA reads TGTGCCAGCAGCGAACCGGCCAGGGCAACCCACGAGCAGTACTTC.

The chain combines TRBV11-2 with TRBJ2-5; 11 nucleotides agree with TRBD2. The CDR3 spans 15 residues. CDR1 is SGHAT, CDR2 FQNNGV, per germline. Trimming cost V 3 bases and J 0 bases; bases outside gene matches: 0. CDR3 nucleotides: TGTGCCAGCAGCTTGGGACTAGCGGACCAAGAGACCCAGTACTTC. Its translation is CASSLGLADQETQYF.

This clone showed up just a few times. The chain couples TRBV12-5 to TRBJ2-7, with D possibly being TRBD1 (5 bases). With 4 bases removed from V and 5 bases from J, the gap between germline ends came to 18 bases. The CDR3 consists of 15 residues. Germline CDR1 and CDR2: LGHNT and FRNRAP. The CDR3 loop is CASGSPWGGQDEQYF. The CDR3 DNA reads TGTGCTAGTGGTTCCCCTTGGGGCGGCCAGGACGAGCAGTACTTC.

V gene TRBV5-1 combines with J gene TRBJ2-7; 7 positions match TRBD1. V trimming: 4 bases; J trimming: 4 bases; junction bases outside the gene matches: 5. The CDR3 covers 13 residues. Germline loops: CDR1 SGHRS, CDR2 YFSETQ. In DNA, the CDR3 is TGCGCCAGCAGCCCAAAGACAGGGTACGAGCAGTACTTC. It specifies CASSPKTGYEQYF.

The chain carries TRBV5-6 and TRBJ2-7; tentative D call: TRBD1 (5 bases). The CDR3 runs 14 residues. V was pared by 6 bases and J by 0 bases, with 13 bases between. The germline CDR1 and CDR2 sequences are SGHDT and YYEEEE. The CDR3 DNA sequence: TGTGCCAGCACGAAAGTAGGGGTCTCCTACGAGCAGTACTTC. This codes for CASTKVGVSYEQYF.

The gene calls are TRBV5-1 and TRBJ1-1; D possibly corresponds to TRBD1 (5 bases). The CDR3 consists of 13 residues. V was trimmed by 1 base and J by 5 bases, leaving 9 bases between them. The germline gives CDR1 SGHRS, CDR2 YFSETQ. The CDR3 here is CASSLRGETEAFF. As DNA, the CDR3 is TGCGCCAGCAGCTTGCGGGGGGAGACTGAAGCTTTCTTT.

The chain recombines TRBV6-5 with TRBJ1-6; D ambiguous. The CDR3 runs 14 residues. Germline CDR1 reads MNHEY; CDR2 reads SVGAGI. The ends were cut back, 7 bases at V and 7 bases at J, with 14 bases in the middle. The CDR3 DNA follows: TGTGCCAGCACCCCCGGAGGGTCCAATTCACCCCTCCACTTT. This codes for CASTPGGSNSPLHF.

J is TRBJ2-3 and V is TRBV27, with D tentatively TRBD1 (6 bases). This CDR3 has 15 amino acids. Germline CDR1 is MNHEY and CDR2 is SMNVEV (reference sequence). V lost 6 bases and J lost 4, with 17 bases in between. For the CDR3, the DNA is TGTGCCAGCAGCCGCGAAATGAGGGGGTCAGATACGCAGTATTTT. Encoded protein: CASSREMRGSDTQYF.

The CDR3 nucleotides read TGTGCCAGCAGCCCCCTAGCGGGGAAGCCTAACTATGGCTACACCTTC. Translating it yields CASSPLAGKPNYGYTF. The chain recombines TRBV7-9 with TRBJ1-2, with no clear D. V lost 5 bases to trimming and J lost 0 bases, with 16 bases between them. CDR1 and CDR2 from the germline V gene are SEHNR and FQNEAQ (reference sequence). The CDR3 runs to 16 residues.

This chain connects TRBV28 to TRBJ2-7; 7 bases line up with TRBD2. The germline V gene has CDR1 MDHEN and CDR2 SYDVKM. V lost 8 bases, J lost 2 bases, and 6 bases stayed unmatched. The CDR3 contains 13 residues. CDR3 coding DNA: TGTGCCAGCTCTCCTAGCGGTACCTACGAGCAGTACTTC. It yields the protein CASSPSGTYEQYF.

The chain is built from TRBV11-3 and TRBJ2-7; D call uncertain. Trimming removed 4 bases at V and 2 bases at J, with 9 bases between. Germline V gene data show CDR1 as SGHNT and CDR2 as YENEEA. This CDR3 contains 13 residues. CDR3 protein: CASSSGDTYEQYF. The CDR3 nucleotides are TGTGCCAGCAGCTCCGGTGATACCTACGAGCAGTACTTC.

This rearrangement joins TRBV4-1 to TRBJ2-5; D unresolved. CDR1 is MGHRA and CDR2 is YSYEKL in the germline V gene. V dropped 1 base and J dropped 7 bases, with 10 bases sitting between them. The CDR3 loop spans 13 amino acids. The DNA of the CDR3 is TGCGCCAGCAGCCAAGTTAGCCCTGGGACCCAGTACTTC. This codes for CASSQVSPGTQYF.

The chain recombines TRBV13 with TRBJ2-2; 7 bases line up with TRBD1. V lost 1 base, J lost 3 bases, and 2 bases stayed unmatched. This CDR3 is 15 amino acids long. Germline V gene lookup returns CDR1 PRHDT and CDR2 FYEKMQ (reference sequence). CDR3 coding DNA: TGTGCCAGCAGCTTAGACAGGGGCGACACCGGGGAGCTGTTTTTT. It yields the protein CASSLDRGDTGELFF.

The V and J genes are TRBV7-9 and TRBJ1-2; possibly TRBD1 for D (6 bases). The CDR3 contains 17 residues. CDR1 and CDR2 (germline): SEHNR, FQNEAQ (reference sequence). Deletions cut 8 bases from V and 0 bases from J, with 22 bases between. The CDR3 spells CASSLSGGQFANYGYTF. For the CDR3, the DNA is TGTGCCAGCTCCTTAAGCGGAGGACAGTTTGCTAACTATGGCTACACCTTC.